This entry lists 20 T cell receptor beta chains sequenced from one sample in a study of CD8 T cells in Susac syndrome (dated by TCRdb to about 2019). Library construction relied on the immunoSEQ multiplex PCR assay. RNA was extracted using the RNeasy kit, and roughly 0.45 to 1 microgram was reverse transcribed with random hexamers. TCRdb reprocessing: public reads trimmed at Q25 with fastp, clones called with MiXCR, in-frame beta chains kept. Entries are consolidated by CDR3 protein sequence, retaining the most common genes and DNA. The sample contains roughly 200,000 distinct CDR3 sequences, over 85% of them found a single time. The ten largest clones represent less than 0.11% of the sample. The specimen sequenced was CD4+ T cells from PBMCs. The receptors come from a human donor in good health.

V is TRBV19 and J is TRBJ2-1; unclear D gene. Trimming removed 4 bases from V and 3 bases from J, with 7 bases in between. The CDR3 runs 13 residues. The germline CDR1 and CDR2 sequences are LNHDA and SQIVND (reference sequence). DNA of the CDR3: TGTGCCAGTAGTAACGCAGACTACAATGAGCAGTTCTTC. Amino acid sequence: CASSNADYNEQFF. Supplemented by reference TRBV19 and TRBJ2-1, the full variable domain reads DGGITQSPKYLFRKEGQNVTLSCEQNLNHDAMYWYRQDPGQGLRLIYYSQIVNDFQKGDIAEGYSVSREKKESFPLTVTSAQKNPTAFYLCASSNADYNEQFFGPGTRLTVL.

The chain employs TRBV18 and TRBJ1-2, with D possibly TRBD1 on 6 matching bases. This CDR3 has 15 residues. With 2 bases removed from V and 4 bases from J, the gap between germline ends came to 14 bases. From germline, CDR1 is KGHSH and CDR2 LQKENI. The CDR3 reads CASSPNRDAFYGYTF. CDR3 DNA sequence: TGTGCCAGCTCACCAAACAGGGATGCATTCTATGGCTACACCTTC.

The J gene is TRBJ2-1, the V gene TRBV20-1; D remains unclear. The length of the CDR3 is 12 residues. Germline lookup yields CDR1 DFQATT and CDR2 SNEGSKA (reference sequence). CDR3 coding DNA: TGCGGCCACCAACACTCCTACAATGAGCAGTTCTTC. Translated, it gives CGHQHSYNEQFF.

CDR3 sequence: CASSQLAAYNEQFF. CDR3 in DNA: TGTGCCAGCAGCCAACTAGCGGCCTACAATGAGCAGTTCTTC. The chain links TRBV3-1 to TRBJ2-1; 7 nucleotides align to TRBD2. J lost 2 bases, V lost 2 bases, and 0 bases had no gene match. Germline assignment: CDR1 LGHDT and CDR2 YNNKEL (reference sequence). The CDR3 covers 14 residues.

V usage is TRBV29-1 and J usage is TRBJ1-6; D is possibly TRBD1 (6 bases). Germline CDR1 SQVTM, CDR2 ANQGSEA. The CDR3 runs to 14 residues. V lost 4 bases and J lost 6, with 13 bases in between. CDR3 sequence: CSVAQDRSNSPLHF. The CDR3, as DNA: TGCAGCGTTGCACAGGACAGAAGTAATTCACCCCTCCACTTT.

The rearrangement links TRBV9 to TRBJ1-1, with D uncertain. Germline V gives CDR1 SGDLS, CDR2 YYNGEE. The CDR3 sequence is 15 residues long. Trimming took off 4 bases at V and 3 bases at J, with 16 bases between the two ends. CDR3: CASSLADSVDTEAFF. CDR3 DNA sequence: TGTGCCAGCAGCCTAGCAGACTCCGTGGACACTGAAGCTTTCTTT.

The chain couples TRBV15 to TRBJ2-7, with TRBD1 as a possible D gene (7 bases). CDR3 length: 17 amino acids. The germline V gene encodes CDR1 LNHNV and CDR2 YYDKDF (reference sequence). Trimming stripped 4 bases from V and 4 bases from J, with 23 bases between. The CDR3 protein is CATSTRSAGQSPYEQYF. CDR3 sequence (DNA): TGTGCCACCAGCACAAGATCGGCGGGACAGAGCCCTTACGAGCAGTACTTC.

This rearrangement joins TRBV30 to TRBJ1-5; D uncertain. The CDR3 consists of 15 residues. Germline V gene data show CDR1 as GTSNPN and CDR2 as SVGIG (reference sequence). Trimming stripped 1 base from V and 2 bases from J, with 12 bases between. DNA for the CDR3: TGTGCCTGGAGTGGATTGAGGGTTGGCAATCAGCCCCAGCATTTT. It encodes CAWSGLRVGNQPQHF.

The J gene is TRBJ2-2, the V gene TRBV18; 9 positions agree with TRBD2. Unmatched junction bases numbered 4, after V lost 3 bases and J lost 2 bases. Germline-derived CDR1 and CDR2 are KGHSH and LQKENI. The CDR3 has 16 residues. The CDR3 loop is CASSPQTSGNTGELFF. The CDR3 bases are TGTGCCAGCTCACCTCAGACTAGCGGCAACACCGGGGAGCTGTTTTTT.

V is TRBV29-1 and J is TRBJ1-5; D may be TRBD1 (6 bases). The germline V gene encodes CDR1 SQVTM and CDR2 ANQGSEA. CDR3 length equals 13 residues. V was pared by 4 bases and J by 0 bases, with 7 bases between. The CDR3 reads CSVGQDSNQPQHF. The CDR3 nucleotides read TGCAGCGTTGGACAGGATAGCAATCAGCCCCAGCATTTT.

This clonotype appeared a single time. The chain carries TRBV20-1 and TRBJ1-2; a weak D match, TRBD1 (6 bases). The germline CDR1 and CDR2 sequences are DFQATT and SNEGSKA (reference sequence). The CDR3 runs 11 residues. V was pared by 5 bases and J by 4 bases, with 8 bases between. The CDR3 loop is CSAPGAYGYTF. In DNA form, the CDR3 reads TGCAGTGCTCCGGGGGCCTATGGCTACACCTTC.

The CDR3 DNA reads as TGTGCCAGCAGCGTCCAACAGGGGACCTCCTACGAGCAGTACTTC. It yields the protein CASSVQQGTSYEQYF. The chain has TRBV7-9 and TRBJ2-7; 7 positions agree with TRBD1. With V trimmed by 5 bases and J by 0 bases, 7 bases remained unmatched. Germline V gives CDR1 SEHNR, CDR2 FQNEAQ (reference sequence). The CDR3 spans 15 residues.

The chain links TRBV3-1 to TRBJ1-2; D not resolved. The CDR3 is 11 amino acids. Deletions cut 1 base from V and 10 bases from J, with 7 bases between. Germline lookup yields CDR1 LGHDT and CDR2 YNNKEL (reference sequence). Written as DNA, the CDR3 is TGTGCCAGCAGCCAAGCCGTGGACTACACCTTC. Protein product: CASSQAVDYTF.

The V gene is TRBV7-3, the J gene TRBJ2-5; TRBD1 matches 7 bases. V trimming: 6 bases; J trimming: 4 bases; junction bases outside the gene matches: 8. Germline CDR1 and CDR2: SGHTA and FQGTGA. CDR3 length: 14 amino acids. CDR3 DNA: TGTGCCAGCAGTCGACAGGGTTGGGGAGAGACCCAGTACTTC. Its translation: CASSRQGWGETQYF. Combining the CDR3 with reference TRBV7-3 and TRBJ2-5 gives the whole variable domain GAGVSQTPSNKVTEKGKYVELRCDPISGHTALYWYRQSLGQGPEFLIYFQGTGAADDSGLPNDRFFAVRPEGSVSTLKIQRTERGDSAVYLCASSRQGWGETQYFGPGTRLLVL.

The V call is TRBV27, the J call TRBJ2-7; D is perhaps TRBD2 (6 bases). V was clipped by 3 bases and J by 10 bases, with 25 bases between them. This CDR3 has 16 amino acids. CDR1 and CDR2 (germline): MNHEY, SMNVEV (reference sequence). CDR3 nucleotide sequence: TGTGCCAGCAGTTTTGATGGGAGGCAGGGCCCTAGTCGCCAGTACGTC. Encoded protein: CASSFDGRQGPSRQYV.

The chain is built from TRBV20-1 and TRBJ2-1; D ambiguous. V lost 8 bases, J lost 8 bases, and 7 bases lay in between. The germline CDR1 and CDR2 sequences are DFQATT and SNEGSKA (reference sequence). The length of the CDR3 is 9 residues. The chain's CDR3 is CSPDDEQFF. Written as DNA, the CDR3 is TGCAGTCCCGATGATGAGCAGTTCTTC.

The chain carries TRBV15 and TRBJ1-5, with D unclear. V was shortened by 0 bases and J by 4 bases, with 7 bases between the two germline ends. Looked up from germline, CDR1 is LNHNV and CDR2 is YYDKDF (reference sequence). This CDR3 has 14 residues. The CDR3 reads CATSRDRANQPQHF. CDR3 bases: TGTGCCACCAGCAGAGATCGAGCTAATCAGCCCCAGCATTTT.

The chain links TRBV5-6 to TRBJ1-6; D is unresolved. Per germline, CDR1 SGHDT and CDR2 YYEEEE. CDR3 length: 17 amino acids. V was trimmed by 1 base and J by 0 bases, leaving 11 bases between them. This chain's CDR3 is CASSLRLRSSYNSPLHF. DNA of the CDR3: TGTGCCAGCAGCTTGAGACTCAGGAGCTCCTATAATTCACCCCTCCACTTT. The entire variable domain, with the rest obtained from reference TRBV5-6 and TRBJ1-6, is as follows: DAGVTQSPTHLIKTRGQQVTLRCSPKSGHDTVSWYQQALGQGPQFIFQYYEEEERQRGNFPDRFSGHQFPNYSSELNVNALLLGDSALYLCASSLRLRSSYNSPLHFGNGTRLTVT.

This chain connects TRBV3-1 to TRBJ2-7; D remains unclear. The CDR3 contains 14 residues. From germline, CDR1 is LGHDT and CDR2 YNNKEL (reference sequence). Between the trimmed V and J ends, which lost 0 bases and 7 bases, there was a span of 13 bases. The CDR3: CASSQEKLSVEQYF. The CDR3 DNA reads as TGTGCCAGCAGCCAAGAAAAACTGTCAGTTGAGCAGTACTTC.

The CDR3 DNA follows: TGTGCCAGCAGGCGCCAGGGGGATCACTATGGCTACACCTTC. Protein: CASRRQGDHYGYTF. V is TRBV12-3 or TRBV12-4 and J is TRBJ1-2, with 7 bases fitting TRBD1. The CDR3 totals 14 residues. After removal of 6 bases from V and 3 bases from J, the junction contained 7 bases not matched to a gene.